The clone carrying this T cell receptor (beta chain) was observed a single time. Its antigen is not identified. Measured with immunoSEQ multiplex PCR; TCRdb has only the in-frame clones, and not every one. The sample includes some 2,100,000 clones, around 95% of them seen just once. V lost 5 bases and J lost 2; bases outside the gene matches: 2. CDR3 length: 13 residues. Germline values: CDR1 MNHEY, CDR2 SMNVEV (reference sequence). This sample is drawn from a study of shared clonotypes between healthy human individuals. Study-wide results and caveats: Unshared clonotypes carried lower generation probabilities than those common to all four donors.

The clonotype was recovered from a man aged 18 to 30 in good health. The chain carries TRBV27 and TRBJ2-7; 8 bases match TRBD1. Sequenced input: naive CD4+ T cells sorted from blood. The subset denotes: CD45RA+ positively selected. The CDR3 reads CASSRDRPYEQYF. The CDR3 DNA follows: TGTGCCAGCAGTAGGGACAGGCCCTACGAGCAGTACTTC.